The rows below give T cell receptor beta chains drawn from one sample of a study of CD8 T cells in ankylosing spondylitis. TCRdb ran MiXCR on the 5' RACE reads and lists one entry per CDR3 protein. The table shows some 130,000 distinct CDR3 sequences, with approximately 14% occurring only once. Sequences were obtained from blood, either unsorted or a sorted T cell fraction (not recorded which). The receptor source for this set is a female donor with ankylosing spondylitis or in good health (not recorded which). CDR3s include the opening cysteine and the closing phenylalanine or tryptophan. Each record gives: V gene, CDR3 length, J gene, clone size, D gene, CDR3 DNA, CDR3 protein. The D gene is left open where the match is weak. Size values are once, few and many counts, or a class for expanded clones, and some rows have none.

TRBV20-1	15	TRBJ2-2	many	TRBD2	TGCAGTGCTAGAGACGGTAGCGGGAGGGCCGGGGAGCTGTTTTTT	CSARDGSGRAGELFF
TRBV15	15	TRBJ1-1	few	TRBD1	TGTGCCACCAGCAGCAGGACAGGGTCTTTCGCTGAAGCTTTCTTT	CATSSRTGSFAEAFF
TRBV10-3	14	TRBJ2-1	-	TRBD2	TGTGCCATCAGGGGTAGCGGGAGGGGGAATGAGCAGTTCTTC	CAIRGSGRGNEQFF
TRBV20-1	13	TRBJ2-7	-	TRBD2	TGCAGTCCAGCTAGCGGATCGGGCCACGAGCAGTACTTC	CSPASGSGHEQYF
TRBV5-1	18	TRBJ1-4	many	TRBD1	TGCGCCAGCAGCTTTTGGTCGGGACAGTGGGATTCTAATGAAAAACTGTTTTTT	CASSFWSGQWDSNEKLFF
TRBV10-3	16	TRBJ2-3	many	TRBD2	TGTGCCATCAGTGCTGGTAGCGGGAAAAGCACAGATACGCAGTATTTT	CAISAGSGKSTDTQYF
TRBV20-1	13	TRBJ2-7	-	-	TGCAGTGCTAGAGGAGGTTTGATATCCGAGCAGTACTTC	CSARGGLISEQYF
TRBV29-1	15	TRBJ2-7	few	-	TGCAGCGCTGGCGGGACATCTGGGAGCTCCTACGAGCAGTACTTC	CSAGGTSGSSYEQYF
TRBV12-3/TRBV12-4	13	TRBJ2-7	many	-	TGTGCCAGCAGTTTCACAGTCTCCTACGAGCAGTACTTC	CASSFTVSYEQYF
TRBV12-3/TRBV12-4	12	TRBJ1-3	-	-	TGTGGCAGCACCATTAGTGGAAACACCATATATTTT	CGSTISGNTIYF
TRBV30	15	TRBJ2-1	-	TRBD2	TGTGCCTGGCTAAATAGCGGGAGATCCTACAATGAGCAGTTCTTC	CAWLNSGRSYNEQFF
TRBV24-1	23	TRBJ1-1	-	-	TGTGCCACCAGTTATTTGCATGTGGTAGGGAAATGGTCAGGGGCAGGCGAAGGCACTGAAGCTTTCTTT	CATSYLHVVGKWSGAGEGTEAFF
TRBV12-3/TRBV12-4	14	TRBJ2-3	many	TRBD1	TGTGCCAGCAGTTTCACAGGGGACACAGATACGCAGTATTTT	CASSFTGDTDTQYF
TRBV5-1	12	TRBJ2-3	few	-	TGCGCCAGCCGCCCGGACGACGATACGCAGTATTTT	CASRPDDDTQYF
TRBV12-3/TRBV12-4	15	TRBJ2-5	many	-	TGTGCCAGCAGTTTAGGGGCAGGGCGAGGAGAGACCCAGTACTTC	CASSLGAGRGETQYF
TRBV6-5	14	TRBJ2-1	many	-	TGTGCCAGCAGTTACGGTGGCTTCAACAATGAGCAGTTCTTC	CASSYGGFNNEQFF
TRBV12-3/TRBV12-4	14	TRBJ1-1	few	-	TGTGCCAGCAGTTTAAGGGAGGGTAACACTGAAGCCTTCTTT	CASSLREGNTEAFF
TRBV2	15	TRBJ2-7	-	TRBD2	TGTGCCAGCAGTGATCGAGCGGGGAGCTCCTACGAGCAGTACTTC	CASSDRAGSSYEQYF
TRBV7-9	14	TRBJ2-3	-	-	TGTGCCAGCAGCCGAGGACGAGACACAGATACGCAGTATTTT	CASSRGRDTDTQYF
TRBV18	14	TRBJ2-5	few	-	TGTGCCAGCTCCCCCCTTGTGATACAAGAGACCCAGTACTTC	CASSPLVIQETQYF
TRBV5-1	16	TRBJ2-2	many	TRBD2	TGCGCCAGCAGCTTGGTGCTAGCGGGTTCCGGCGGGGAGCTGTTTTTT	CASSLVLAGSGGELFF
TRBV7-8	13	TRBJ2-7	-	TRBD2	TGTGCCAGCAGCTTCCGGGAGGGCCTCGAGCAGTACTTC	CASSFREGLEQYF
TRBV18	15	TRBJ1-5	many	-	TGTGCCAGCTCAGAGGGCCAAAGTAGCAATCAGCCCCAGCATTTT	CASSEGQSSNQPQHF
TRBV28	15	TRBJ1-4	many	TRBD1	TGTGCCAGCAGTTCCCAGGGGGCTGGTTTTGAAAAACTGTTTTTT	CASSSQGAGFEKLFF
TRBV12-3/TRBV12-4	18	TRBJ2-1	few	TRBD2	TGTGCCAGCAGTTCCAGGACTAGCGGGGGGGCTCTCGACAATGAGCAGTTCTTC	CASSSRTSGGALDNEQFF
TRBV7-2	14	TRBJ2-3	-	-	TGTGCCGGCAGCTTACGGCGAAACACAGATACGCAGTATTTT	CAGSLRRNTDTQYF
TRBV7-2	13	TRBJ2-7	few	-	TGTGCCAGCACCTTAACGACGTACTACGAGCAGTACTTC	CASTLTTYYEQYF
TRBV7-3	18	TRBJ2-1	few	TRBD2	TGTGCCAGCAGCGCTTGGACTAGCGGGGGGGCCGCCTACAATGAGCAGTTCTTC	CASSAWTSGGAAYNEQFF
TRBV7-9	17	TRBJ2-5	many	-	TGTGCCAGCAGCCAATCCCGGATCCGGGGGCCTAAAGAGACCCAGTACTTC	CASSQSRIRGPKETQYF